A single sample is the source of the 6 T cell receptor beta chains below, sequenced in a study of molecular identifiers for immune sequencing clone quantification. TCRdb re-analysed the PCR reads in MiXCR, keeping a single row per CDR3 protein. This sample has some 320,000 distinct CDR3 sequences, with 24% found just once. The sample was naive CD8+ T cells from blood, with Jurkat cell RNA spiked in. The subset here: FACS-sorted CD8+CD4-CCR7+CD45RA+ naive T cells. The receptors here all came from a human donor in good health. Some libraries in this study had Jurkat cell RNA spiked in.

This clonotype was detected ten times or more. The chain is built from TRBV7-2 and TRBJ2-7; 10 bases fit TRBD2. The CDR3 sequence is 16 residues long. V gave up 3 bases and J gave up 2 bases; unmatched junction bases: 7. Looked up from germline, CDR1 is SGHTA and CDR2 is FQGNSA. CDR3 nucleotide sequence: TGTGCCAGCAGCTTTTTAGCGGGAGGAGGGGCCTACGAGCAGTACTTC. Protein: CASSFLAGGGAYEQYF.

This clonotype was recorded a few times. The rearrangement links TRBV20-1 to TRBJ2-3, with D tentatively TRBD2 (5 bases). Per germline, CDR1 DFQATT and CDR2 SNEGSKA (reference sequence). Deletions cut 6 bases from V and 0 bases from J, with 10 bases between. CDR3 size: 13 residues. As DNA, the CDR3 is TGCAGTGCCGCGGGCCACAGCACAGATACGCAGTATTTT. Translated: CSAAGHSTDTQYF.

This clonotype was counted many times. This chain links TRBV14 with TRBJ2-3; the match to TRBD2 covers 11 bases. The CDR3 consists of 15 residues. The germline CDR1 and CDR2 sequences are SGHDN and FVKESK. V lost 4 bases and J lost 4; bases outside the gene matches: 4. The CDR3 is CASSRLAGISDTQYF. The CDR3, as DNA: TGTGCCAGCAGCCGACTAGCGGGGATATCAGATACGCAGTATTTT.

This clonotype was recorded a few times. The chain employs TRBV6-2 or TRBV6-3 and TRBJ2-7, with TRBD2 matching over 9 bases. Unmatched junction bases numbered 13, after V lost 7 bases and J lost 0 bases. The CDR3 spans 17 residues. Looked up from germline, CDR1 is MNHEY and CDR2 is SVGEGT. The CDR3 DNA reads TGTGCCAGCAATACCCCTCTGACTAGCGGCCACTCCTACGAGCAGTACTTC. It codes for CASNTPLTSGHSYEQYF.

In this sample, this clonotype turned up a few times. The genes are TRBV21-1 and TRBJ2-2. TRBV21-1 is reported as a pseudogene. This CDR3 spans 18 amino acids. CDR3 sequence: CASSKDCVQCIPVGELFF. CDR3 in DNA: TGTGCCAGCAGCAAAGATTGCGTCCAGTGCATCCCCGTAGGGGAGCTGTTTTTT.

This clonotype was observed at least ten times. The CDR3 sequence is CASSITSGIYNEQFF. DNA for the CDR3: TGTGCCAGTAGTATTACTAGCGGGATCTACAATGAGCAGTTCTTC. J is TRBJ2-1 and V is TRBV19, with TRBD2 matching 10 bases. CDR1 LNHDA and CDR2 SQIVND come from the germline V gene (reference sequence). Losses at the gene ends were 3 bases for V and 3 bases for J; bases not matched to a gene: 2. The CDR3 is 15 amino acids.